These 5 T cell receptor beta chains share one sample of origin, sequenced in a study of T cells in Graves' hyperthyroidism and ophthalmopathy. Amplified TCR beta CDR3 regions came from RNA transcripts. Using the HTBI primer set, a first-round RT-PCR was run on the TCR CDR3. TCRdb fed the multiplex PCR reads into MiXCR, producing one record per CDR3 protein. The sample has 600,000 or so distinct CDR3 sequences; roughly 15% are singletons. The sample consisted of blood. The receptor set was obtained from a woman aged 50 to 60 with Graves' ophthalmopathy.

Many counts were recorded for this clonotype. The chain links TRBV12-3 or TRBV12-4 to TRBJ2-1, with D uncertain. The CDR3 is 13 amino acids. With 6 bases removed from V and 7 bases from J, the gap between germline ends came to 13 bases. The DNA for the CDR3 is TGTGCCAGCAGCCAAAACCGTTGGAATGAGCAGTTCTTC. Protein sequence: CASSQNRWNEQFF.

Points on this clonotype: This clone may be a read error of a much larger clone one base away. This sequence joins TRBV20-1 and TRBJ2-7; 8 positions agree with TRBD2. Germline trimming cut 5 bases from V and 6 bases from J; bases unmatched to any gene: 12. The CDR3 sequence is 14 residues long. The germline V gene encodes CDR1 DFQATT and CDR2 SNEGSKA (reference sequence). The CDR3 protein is CSACFVGRVGEQYF. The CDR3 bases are TGCAGTGCTTGTTTTGTCGGGAGGGTTGGCGAGCAGTACTTC.

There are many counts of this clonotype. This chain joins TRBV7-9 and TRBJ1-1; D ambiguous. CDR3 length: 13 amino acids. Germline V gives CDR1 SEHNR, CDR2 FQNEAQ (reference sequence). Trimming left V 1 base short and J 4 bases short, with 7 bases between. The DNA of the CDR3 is TGTGCCAGCAGCTTAGGGGTGAGCACTGAAGCTTTCTTT. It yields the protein CASSLGVSTEAFF.

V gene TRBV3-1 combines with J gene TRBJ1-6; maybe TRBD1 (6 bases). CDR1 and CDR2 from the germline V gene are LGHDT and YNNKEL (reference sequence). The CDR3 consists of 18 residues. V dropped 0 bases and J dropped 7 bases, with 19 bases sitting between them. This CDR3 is CASSQDPTGGRWNSPLHF. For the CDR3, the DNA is TGTGCCAGCAGCCAAGATCCTACGGGGGGCAGGTGGAATTCACCCCTCCACTTT.

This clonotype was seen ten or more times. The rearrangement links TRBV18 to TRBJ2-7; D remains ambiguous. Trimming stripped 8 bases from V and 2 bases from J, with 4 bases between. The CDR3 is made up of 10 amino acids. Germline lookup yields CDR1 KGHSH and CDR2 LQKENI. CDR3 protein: CASATYEQYF. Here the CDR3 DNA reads TGTGCCAGCGCTACCTACGAGCAGTACTTC.